This T cell receptor beta chain stems from a study of blood T cell repertoires in COVID-19. About the study: The samples span acute and convalescent COVID-19 from the United States, Italy and Spain. T cells, B-cell-depleted T cells, or PBMCs provided the cDNA or gDNA that served as material.

V was trimmed by 4 bases and J by 8 bases, leaving 17 bases between them. CDR1 and CDR2 from the germline V gene are LNHDA and SQIVND (reference sequence). The CDR3 runs to 15 residues. In the authors' methods: Reference gene primer amplification gave nucleated cell count estimates. TCRdb's copy holds only in-frame clones and misses some; the assay was immunoSEQ multiplex PCR. V and J calls and clone size are given by that table; D and trimming were obtained from the DNA. The table shows 200,000 to 250,000 clones, with about 90% occurring only once. Seattle enrolled patients during active infection and tracked them longitudinally.

Specimen: peripheral blood. This clonotype was sampled from a man aged 25 to 45 with COVID-19, enrolled during active disease. This chain joins TRBV19 and TRBJ1-4; D remains ambiguous. In DNA form, the CDR3 reads TGTGCCAGTAGTACGTGGGCAGACGGTGGGGAAAAACTGTTTTTT. It codes for CASSTWADGGEKLFF.